This TCR beta chain was recovered during a study of CD8 T cells in Susac syndrome (dated by TCRdb to between 2018 and 2020). Background for the entire study: Of the Susac syndrome patients who were sequenced, 8 or 9 were in clinical remission while 5 or 6 had clinically active disease. At blood withdrawal, Susac syndrome patients were therapy-naive, treated with corticosteroids (with IVIg additionally given to some), or treated with IVIg alone. Repertoire sequencing was used to test whether CD8+ T cell activation and differentiation in Susac syndrome was antigen driven. The study compared CD8+ T cell repertoire clonality among 12 healthy donors, about 14 Susac syndrome patients and fewer than 19 multiple sclerosis patients. Results and caveats for the whole study, not just this receptor: The number of individuals in the TCR sequencing and HLA analysis was acknowledged as relatively small. In the total CD8+ and CD8+ TEMRA repertoires, around 17 and five Susac-specific public clones, respectively, were identified. CD8+ repertoires in Susac syndrome showed clonal expansion, which was highest in CD8+ TEMRA cells and was greater in clinically active patients than in remitting patients.

As regards this clonotype: No cognate antigen has been identified for it. Base qualities are missing; no much larger clone stands one base away.

High-throughput TCR beta sequencing profiled peripheral blood CD8+ and CD4+ T cells from healthy donors, Susac syndrome patients and multiple sclerosis patients. Recently defined diagnostic criteria for definite or probable disease were met by the Susac syndrome patients. Bulk CD8+ and CD4+ T cells were purified magnetically by negative isolation, whereas CD8+ TEMRA cells were enriched by FACS. Blood was drawn into EDTA tubes, processed within 24 hours, and PBMCs were isolated by density gradient centrifugation. PBMCs destined for TCR sequencing were cryopreserved in liquid nitrogen and later thawed in a 37 °C water bath. A purity of at least 90% was achieved for sorted or isolated CD4+, CD8+ and CD8+ TEMRA cells. From the cysteine up to the phenylalanine, the CDR3 has a length of 14 residues. Only CDR3 DNA remains: 42 bases, in frame from the first base. A distance of 11 bases separates the germline ends of V and J, which lose 2 bases and 7 bases respectively. CDR1 and CDR2 (SGHTA, FQGTGA) derive from the germline V gene.

RNA was extracted using the RNeasy kit, and roughly 0.5 to 1 microgram was reverse transcribed with random hexamers. The immunoSEQ multiplex PCR assay, covering 54 Vbeta and 13 Jbeta segments, was used to amplify TCR beta CDR3 regions. To correct PCR amplification bias, a synthetic template baseline was used for both primer optimization and computational correction. In the authors' own workflow: Only productive sequences were kept, with reads annotated to V, D and J genes according to IMGT and analyzed in immunoSEQ Analyzer. Clonality was calculated as one minus the Shannon entropy normalized by log2 of the number of productive unique sequences. For each patient and control, public and private clones were evaluated among the 100 most prevalent clones. Clones were defined as Susac-specific when absent from the healthy and MS cohorts, from about 970 published viral clones and from other ImmuneACCESS disease sequences. TCRdb itself trimmed the public reads at Q25 with fastp, ran MiXCR and retained productive beta chains. When rows share a CDR3 protein, they turn into one entry using the most common DNA and genes. These V and J calls derive from TCRdb rather than the authors' analysis. The sample records approximately 87,000 distinct CDR3 sequences, about 95% of which are singletons. Together, the top ten hold roughly 0.45% of the sample.

Sequenced material: CD8+ T cells from PBMCs. The chain is made from TRBV7-3 and TRBJ1-4, with a weak D call of TRBD1 (6 bases match). This TCR came from a human donor with Susac syndrome. The encoded CDR3 is CASSLWGQGEKLFF. The DNA is TGTGCCAGCAGCTTATGGGGGCAAGGTGAAAAACTGTTTTTT.